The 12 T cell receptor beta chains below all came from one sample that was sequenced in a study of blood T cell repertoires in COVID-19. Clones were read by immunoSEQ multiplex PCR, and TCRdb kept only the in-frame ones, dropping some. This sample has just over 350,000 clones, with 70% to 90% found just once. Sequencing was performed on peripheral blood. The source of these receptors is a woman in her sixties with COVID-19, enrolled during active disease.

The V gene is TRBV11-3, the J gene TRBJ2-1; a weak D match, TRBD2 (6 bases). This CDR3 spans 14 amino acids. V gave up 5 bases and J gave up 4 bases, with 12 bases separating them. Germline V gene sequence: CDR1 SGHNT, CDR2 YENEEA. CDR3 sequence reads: CASSLTGDYNEQFF. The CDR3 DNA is TGTGCCAGCAGCCTAACGGGGGATTACAATGAGCAGTTCTTC.

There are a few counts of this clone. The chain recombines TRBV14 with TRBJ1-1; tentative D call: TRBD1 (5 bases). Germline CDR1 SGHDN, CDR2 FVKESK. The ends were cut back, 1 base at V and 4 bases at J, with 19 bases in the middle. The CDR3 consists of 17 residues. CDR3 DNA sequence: TGTGCCAGCAGCCAAGGCTTAAGGAAGGGTGGGGCCACTGAAGCTTTCTTT. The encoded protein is CASSQGLRKGGATEAFF.

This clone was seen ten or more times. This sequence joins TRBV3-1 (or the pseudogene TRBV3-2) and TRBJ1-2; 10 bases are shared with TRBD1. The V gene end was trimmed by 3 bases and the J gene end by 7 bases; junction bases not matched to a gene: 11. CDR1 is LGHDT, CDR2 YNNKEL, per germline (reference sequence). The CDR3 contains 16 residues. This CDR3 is CASSQADRGRGSGYTF. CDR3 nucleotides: TGTGCCAGCAGCCAGGCTGACAGGGGGCGCGGCTCTGGCTACACCTTC.

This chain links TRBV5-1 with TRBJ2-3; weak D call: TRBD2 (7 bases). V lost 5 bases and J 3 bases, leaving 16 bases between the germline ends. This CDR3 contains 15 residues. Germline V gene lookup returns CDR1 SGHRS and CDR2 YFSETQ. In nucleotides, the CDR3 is TGCGCCAGCAGTGAGGGAGGGGGGTCGACAGATACGCAGTATTTT. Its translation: CASSEGGGSTDTQYF.

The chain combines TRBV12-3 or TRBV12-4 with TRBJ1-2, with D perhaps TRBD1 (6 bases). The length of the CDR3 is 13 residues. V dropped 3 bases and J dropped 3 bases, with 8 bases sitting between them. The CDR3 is CASSFQGYYGYTF. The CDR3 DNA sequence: TGTGCCAGCAGTTTCCAGGGGTACTATGGCTACACCTTC.

This CDR3 reads CASSPLTEAFF. CDR3 nucleotide sequence: TGTGCCAGCAGCCCCTTGACTGAAGCTTTCTTT. This chain links TRBV11-3 with TRBJ1-1; D is unclear. V was trimmed by 5 bases and J by 5 bases, leaving 6 bases between them. CDR1 and CDR2 from the germline V gene are SGHNT and YENEEA. The CDR3 is 11 residues long.

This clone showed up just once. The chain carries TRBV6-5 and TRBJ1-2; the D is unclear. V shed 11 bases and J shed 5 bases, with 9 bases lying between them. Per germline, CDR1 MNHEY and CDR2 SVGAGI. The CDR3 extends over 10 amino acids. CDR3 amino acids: CAGGPYGYTF. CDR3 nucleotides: TGTGCCGGCGGGCCGTATGGCTACACCTTC.

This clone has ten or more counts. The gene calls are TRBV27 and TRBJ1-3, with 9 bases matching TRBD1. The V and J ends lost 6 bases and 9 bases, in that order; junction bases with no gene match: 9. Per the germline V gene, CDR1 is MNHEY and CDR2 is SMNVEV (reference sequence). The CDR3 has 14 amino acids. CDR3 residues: CASSRDREQSTIYF. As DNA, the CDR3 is TGTGCCAGCAGCCGGGACAGGGAACAGAGCACCATATATTTT.

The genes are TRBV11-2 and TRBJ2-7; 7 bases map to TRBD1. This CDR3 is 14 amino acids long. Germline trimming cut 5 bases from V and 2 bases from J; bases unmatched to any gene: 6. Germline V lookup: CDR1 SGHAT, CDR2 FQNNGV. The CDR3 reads CASSPGQGAYEQYF. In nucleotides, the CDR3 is TGTGCCAGCAGCCCGGGGCAGGGGGCCTACGAGCAGTACTTC. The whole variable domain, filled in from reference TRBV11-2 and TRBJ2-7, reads EAGVAQSPRYKIIEKRQSVAFWCNPISGHATLYWYQQILGQGPKLLIQFQNNGVVDDSQLPKDRFSAERLKGVDSTLKIQPAKLEDSAVYLCASSPGQGAYEQYFGPGTRLTVT.

The CDR3 sequence is CASSPRFMTGYGNQPQHF. The CDR3, as DNA: TGTGCCAGCAGTCCCCGTTTTATGACAGGGTATGGCAATCAGCCCCAGCATTTT. The rearrangement uses TRBV6-6 and TRBJ1-5; 7 nucleotides line up with TRBD1. CDR3 length equals 18 residues. Germline CDR1 is MNHNY and CDR2 is SVGAGI (reference sequence). Germline trimming cut 5 bases from V and 2 bases from J; bases unmatched to any gene: 15.

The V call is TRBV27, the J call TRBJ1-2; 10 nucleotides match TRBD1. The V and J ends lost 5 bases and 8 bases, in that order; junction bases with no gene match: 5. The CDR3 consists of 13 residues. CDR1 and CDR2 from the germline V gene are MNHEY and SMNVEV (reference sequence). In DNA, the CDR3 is TGTGCCAGCAGTCCGACAGGGGGCGTCGGCTACACCTTC. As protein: CASSPTGGVGYTF.

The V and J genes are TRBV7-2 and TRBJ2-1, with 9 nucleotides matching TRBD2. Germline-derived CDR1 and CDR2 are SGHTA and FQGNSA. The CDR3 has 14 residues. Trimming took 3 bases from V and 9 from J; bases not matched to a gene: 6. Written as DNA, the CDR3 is TGTGCCAGCAGCTTTAGGCGGGGGGGCCTTGAGCAGTTCTTC. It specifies CASSFRRGGLEQFF.